This T cell receptor beta chain was captured by sequencing in a study of shared clonotypes between healthy human individuals. Germline V gene lookup returns CDR1 LNHDA and CDR2 SQIVND (reference sequence). V was clipped by 3 bases and J by 1 base, with 6 bases between them. CDR3 length: 13 amino acids. TCRdb keeps only in-frame clones here, not all; method: immunoSEQ multiplex PCR. The data contain 1,500,000 or so clones, roughly 96% of them seen just once; the ten biggest clones take up about 1.2%. Sequenced material: naive CD4+ T cells sorted from blood. Subset meaning: CD45RA+ positively selected. The chain employs TRBV19 and TRBJ2-5; D ambiguous. The TCR originated in a man between 25 and 39 years old in good health. The CDR3: CASSILTQETQYF. The CDR3 bases are TGTGCCAGTAGTATCTTAACCCAAGAGACCCAGTACTTC.